This TCR beta chain was obtained from a study of CD8+CD57+ T cells in acquired aplastic anemia. This clonotype was recorded a few times. A much more abundant neighbour one base away suggests this may be a read error. The use of genomic DNA as template underpinned the TCR beta VDJ and CDR3 profiling. MiXCR, applied by TCRdb to the reads, yields one record per CDR3 protein. The sample includes 350,000 to 450,000 distinct CDR3 sequences, under 80% of them seen just once. This CDR3 is 14 amino acids long. CDR1 is SGHRS, CDR2 YFSETQ, per germline. Sequencing input: sorted CD4+, CD8+, or CD8+CD57+ T cells (not recorded which) from PBMCs. The TCR originated in a human donor in good health, serving as a control. The V gene is TRBV5-1, the J gene TRBJ1-2; 8 bases line up with TRBD1. This CDR3 is CASSLTGGNYGYAF. In DNA form, the CDR3 reads TGCGCCAGCAGCTTGACAGGGGGTAACTATGGCTACGCCTTC.